One and the same sample provided the 20 T cell receptor beta chains below, sequenced in a study of response to subunit inactivated influenza vaccine. MiXCR, run by TCRdb on the RT-PCR reads, gives a single entry per CDR3 protein. The sample records roughly 550,000 distinct CDR3 sequences, roughly 23% being singletons. The same specimen was also included in a second study, on T cells expressing NK-cell markers. This second report adds: TCR beta cDNA was generated via 5'RACE template switching incorporating UMIs.

The sample in question was CD4+ T cells sorted from PBMCs, obtained 11 to 12 days after vaccination. Receptor source: a man in his forties or fifties who received an inactivated influenza vaccine.

The gene calls are TRBV5-1 and TRBJ1-4; TRBD1 agrees at 10 bases. Per the germline V gene, CDR1 is SGHRS and CDR2 is YFSETQ. The CDR3 contains 21 residues. Trimming took 4 bases from V and 2 from J; bases not matched to a gene: 20. This chain's CDR3 is CASSEKFFRDRGRRTNEKLFF. The CDR3, as DNA: TGCGCCAGCAGCGAGAAATTCTTCCGGGACAGGGGAAGGAGGACTAATGAAAAACTGTTTTTT. The complete variable domain, with remaining parts taken from reference TRBV5-1 and TRBJ1-4, reads KAGVTQTPRYLIKTRGQQVTLSCSPISGHRSVSWYQQTPGQGLQFLFEYFSETQRNKGNFPGRFSGRQFSNSRSEMNVSTLELGDSALYLCASSEKFFRDRGRRTNEKLFFGSGTQLSVL.

The chain joins TRBV2 to TRBJ2-3, with D possibly TRBD1 on 5 matching bases. V shed 7 bases and J shed 1 base, with 12 bases lying between them. The CDR3 contains 14 residues. CDR1 and CDR2 (germline): SNHLY, FYNNEI. CDR3 coding DNA: TGTGCCAGCAAGGTAGGGGCTGGCACAGATACGCAGTATTTT. This codes for CASKVGAGTDTQYF.

CDR3 in DNA: TGTGCCAGCACGACAGGGCCGTTGCAGCCCCAGCATTTT. It yields the protein CASTTGPLQPQHF. The chain joins TRBV6-2 or TRBV6-3 to TRBJ1-5; 7 nucleotides agree with TRBD1. CDR3 size: 13 residues. J lost 7 bases, V lost 7 bases, and 7 bases had no gene match. The V gene's germline CDR1 is MNHEY and CDR2 SVGEGT.

This chain joins TRBV3-1 and TRBJ2-3; 9 nucleotides align to TRBD1. This CDR3 is 17 amino acids long. V shed 0 bases, J shed 4 bases, and the junction held 8 bases outside the gene matches. CDR1 is LGHDT, CDR2 YNNKEL, per germline (reference sequence). The CDR3: CASSQEVHRGRPDTQYF. In DNA, the CDR3 is TGTGCCAGCAGCCAAGAGGTTCACAGGGGGCGACCAGATACGCAGTATTTT.

V is TRBV28 and J is TRBJ1-6; 9 positions agree with TRBD1. The germline V gene encodes CDR1 MDHEN and CDR2 SYDVKM. V trimming: 5 bases; J trimming: 7 bases; junction bases outside the gene matches: 6. The CDR3 extends over 15 amino acids. The CDR3: CASSDGQGNNSPLHF. For the CDR3, the DNA is TGTGCCAGCAGTGACGGACAGGGGAACAATTCACCCCTCCACTTT.

The sample holds many counts of this clonotype. The chain joins TRBV7-2 to TRBJ1-1; D might be TRBD1 (6 bases). Trimming cost V 5 bases and J 0 bases, with 10 bases left between them. Germline assignment: CDR1 SGHTA and CDR2 FQGNSA. The CDR3 totals 14 residues. The CDR3 sequence is CASSPDRLNTEAFF. CDR3 bases: TGTGCCAGCAGCCCAGACAGGTTGAACACTGAAGCTTTCTTT.

This clonotype was seen only a few times. This rearrangement joins TRBV7-2 to TRBJ1-2, with 7 bases identical to TRBD1. CDR3 size: 13 residues. Per the germline V gene, CDR1 is SGHTA and CDR2 is FQGNSA. Unmatched junction bases numbered 3, after V lost 4 bases and J lost 4 bases. CDR3 DNA sequence: TGTGCCAGCAGCTCAAGGGACAGCTATGGCTACACCTTC. Translated: CASSSRDSYGYTF.

This clonotype was counted a few times. Relative to the germline gene, one junction end is altered; a read error may explain this. The gene calls are TRBV29-1 and TRBJ2-7, with a weak D call TRBD1 (6 bases). CDR1 SQVTM and CDR2 ANQGSEA come from the germline V gene. The length of the CDR3 is 14 residues. CDR3 region: CSAEETGGSYEQYF. The CDR3 DNA sequence: TGCAGCGCTGAAGAGACAGGTGGTTCCTACGAGCAGTACTTC.

This clonotype was picked up many times. V gene TRBV7-8 combines with J gene TRBJ1-4; D gene uncertain. Trimming removed 2 bases from V and 2 bases from J, with 3 bases in between. Looked up from germline, CDR1 is SGHVS and CDR2 is FQNEAQ. There are 13 residues in the CDR3. In DNA form, the CDR3 reads TGTGCCAGCAGCTTATCCACTAATGAAAAACTGTTTTTT. Residues: CASSLSTNEKLFF. The whole variable domain, remainder taken from reference TRBV7-8 and TRBJ1-4, is GAGVSQSPRYKVAKRGQDVALRCDPISGHVSLFWYQQALGQGPEFLTYFQNEAQLDKSGLPSDRFFAERPEGSVSTLKIQRTQQEDSAVYLCASSLSTNEKLFFGSGTQLSVL.

This clonotype was found a few times. This rearrangement joins TRBV14 to TRBJ2-5, with D perhaps TRBD1 (5 bases). Trimming took off 1 base at V and 2 bases at J, with 8 bases between the two ends. The CDR3 runs to 14 residues. Germline loops: CDR1 SGHDN, CDR2 FVKESK. CDR3 nucleotides: TGTGCCAGCAGCCAAGGACAGAGTCAAGAGACCCAGTACTTC. This gives the protein CASSQGQSQETQYF. Full variable domain (outside the CDR3, taken from reference TRBV14 and TRBJ2-5): EAGVTQFPSHSVIEKGQTVTLRCDPISGHDNLYWYRRVMGKEIKFLLHFVKESKQDESGMPNNRFLAERTGGTYSTLKVQPAELEDSGVYFCASSQGQSQETQYFGPGTRLLVL.

This clonotype was seen only a few times. The chain is built from TRBV5-4 and TRBJ2-5; 16 bases are a match to TRBD2. Trimming cost V 4 bases and J 4 bases; bases outside gene matches: 13. The CDR3 totals 19 residues. The germline V gene encodes CDR1 SGHNT and CDR2 YYREEE (reference sequence). The CDR3 region has the DNA TGTGCCAGCAGCCTTGGACCGGGACTAGCGGGGGGGGAAGTAGAGACCCAGTACTTC. Encoded protein: CASSLGPGLAGGEVETQYF.

The J gene is TRBJ2-5, the V gene TRBV3-1, with 11 bases identical to TRBD2. V shed 6 bases and J 5 bases; nucleotides not matched to a gene: 8. The V gene's germline CDR1 is LGHDT and CDR2 YNNKEL (reference sequence). CDR3 length equals 15 residues. CDR3 protein: CASSISGRALETQYF. CDR3 in DNA: TGTGCCAGCAGTATTAGCGGGAGGGCCTTGGAGACCCAGTACTTC.

The table lists this clonotype with many counts. The chain uses TRBV12-3 or TRBV12-4 and TRBJ2-2; D gene ambiguous. The length of the CDR3 is 15 residues. V was clipped by 5 bases and J by 1 base, with 11 bases between them. CDR3 bases: TGTGCCAGCAGTCCCAGCCGTAGGAACACCGGGGAGCTGTTTTTT. Translated, it gives CASSPSRRNTGELFF.

This chain links TRBV6-8 with TRBJ1-2; D call uncertain. Germline CDR1 MNHGY, CDR2 SAAAGT. This CDR3 comprises 15 residues. V was cut by 8 bases and J by 1 base, with 17 bases left in between. This chain's CDR3 is CASVSPPGSNYGYTF. The DNA for the CDR3 is TGTGCCAGCGTCTCCCCCCCTGGCAGTAACTATGGCTACACCTTC.

This chain links TRBV20-1 with TRBJ2-1; the D gene is possibly TRBD1 (7 bases). The CDR3 spans 15 residues. The V gene's germline CDR1 is DFQATT and CDR2 SNEGSKA (reference sequence). V was shortened by 3 bases and J by 4 bases, with 16 bases between the two germline ends. CDR3 residues: CSARVGGQLYNEQFF. The CDR3 DNA sequence: TGCAGTGCTAGGGTGGGGGGACAGCTATACAATGAGCAGTTCTTC.

The chain joins TRBV20-1 to TRBJ2-5; D tentatively fits TRBD1 or TRBD2 (6 bases each). CDR1 and CDR2 from the germline V gene are DFQATT and SNEGSKA (reference sequence). The V and J ends lost 6 bases and 2 bases respectively, with 22 bases between them. The CDR3 covers 16 residues. CDR3 region: CSAPEVYGGGQETQYF. CDR3 coding DNA: TGCAGTGCCCCAGAGGTCTACGGAGGGGGTCAAGAGACCCAGTACTTC.

V and J are TRBV25-1 and TRBJ2-3; the D is unclear. CDR1 and CDR2 (germline): MGHDK, SYGVNS. The length of the CDR3 is 12 residues. Trimming stripped 4 bases from V and 3 bases from J, with 5 bases between. The CDR3 reads CASSGPTDTQYF. The CDR3 DNA reads as TGTGCCAGCAGTGGACCAACAGATACGCAGTATTTT. The full variable domain, its missing parts supplied by reference TRBV25-1 and TRBJ2-3, is EADIYQTPRYLVIGTGKKITLECSQTMGHDKMYWYQQDPGMELHLIHYSYGVNSTEKGDLSSESTVSRIRTEHFPLTLESARPSHTSQYLCASSGPTDTQYFGPGTRLTVL.

The CDR3 here is CSVATGSLTDTQYF. CDR3 DNA sequence: TGCAGCGTCGCGACAGGGAGCCTAACAGATACGCAGTATTTT. This chain joins TRBV29-1 and TRBJ2-3, with 7 nucleotides matching TRBD1. Germline lookup yields CDR1 SQVTM and CDR2 ANQGSEA. V was clipped by 6 bases and J by 3 bases; unmatched bases: 9. This CDR3 region has 14 residues.

The V and J genes are TRBV5-1 and TRBJ1-2; D perhaps matches TRBD1 (5 bases). Germline loops: CDR1 SGHRS, CDR2 YFSETQ. V dropped 4 bases and J dropped 3 bases, with 19 bases sitting between them. CDR3 length: 16 residues. The CDR3 here is CASSVGHSGDYYGYTF. CDR3 nucleotides: TGCGCCAGCAGCGTTGGACATTCTGGGGATTACTATGGCTACACCTTC.

This clonotype was seen a few times. This sequence joins TRBV29-1 and TRBJ2-3; D is uncertain. This CDR3 comprises 13 residues. Between the trimmed V and J ends, which lost 4 bases and 9 bases, there was a span of 17 bases. The germline V gene encodes CDR1 SQVTM and CDR2 ANQGSEA. CDR3 sequence (DNA): TGCAGCGTTGCCCAGGCCCCGTCAGGAACGCAGTATTTT. Translation: CSVAQAPSGTQYF.